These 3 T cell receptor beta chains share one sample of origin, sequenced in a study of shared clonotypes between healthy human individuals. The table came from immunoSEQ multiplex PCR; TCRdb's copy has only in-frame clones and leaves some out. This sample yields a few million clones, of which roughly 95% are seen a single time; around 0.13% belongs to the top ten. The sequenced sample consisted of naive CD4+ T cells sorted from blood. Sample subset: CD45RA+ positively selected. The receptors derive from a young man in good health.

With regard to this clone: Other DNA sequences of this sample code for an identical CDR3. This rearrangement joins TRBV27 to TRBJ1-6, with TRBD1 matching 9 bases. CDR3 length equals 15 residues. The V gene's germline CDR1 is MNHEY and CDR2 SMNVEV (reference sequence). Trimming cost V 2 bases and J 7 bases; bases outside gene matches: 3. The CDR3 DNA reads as TGTGCCAGCAGTTTAGGGACAGGGAACAATTCACCCCTCCACTTT. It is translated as CASSLGTGNNSPLHF.

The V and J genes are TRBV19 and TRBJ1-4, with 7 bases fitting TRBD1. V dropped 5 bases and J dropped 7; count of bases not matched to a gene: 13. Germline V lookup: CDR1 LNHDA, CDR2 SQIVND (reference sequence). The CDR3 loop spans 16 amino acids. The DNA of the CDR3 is TGTGCCAGTAGTGCGACCCAAGGGGGCCCGGGTGAAAAACTGTTTTTT. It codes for CASSATQGGPGEKLFF.

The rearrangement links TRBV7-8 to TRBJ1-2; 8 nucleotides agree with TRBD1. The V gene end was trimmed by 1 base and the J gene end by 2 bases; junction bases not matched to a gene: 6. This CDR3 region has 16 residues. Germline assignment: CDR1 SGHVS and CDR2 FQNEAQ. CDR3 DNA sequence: TGTGCCAGCAGCTTAGTGTCGGGACAGGCAAACTATGGCTACACCTTC. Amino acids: CASSLVSGQANYGYTF.